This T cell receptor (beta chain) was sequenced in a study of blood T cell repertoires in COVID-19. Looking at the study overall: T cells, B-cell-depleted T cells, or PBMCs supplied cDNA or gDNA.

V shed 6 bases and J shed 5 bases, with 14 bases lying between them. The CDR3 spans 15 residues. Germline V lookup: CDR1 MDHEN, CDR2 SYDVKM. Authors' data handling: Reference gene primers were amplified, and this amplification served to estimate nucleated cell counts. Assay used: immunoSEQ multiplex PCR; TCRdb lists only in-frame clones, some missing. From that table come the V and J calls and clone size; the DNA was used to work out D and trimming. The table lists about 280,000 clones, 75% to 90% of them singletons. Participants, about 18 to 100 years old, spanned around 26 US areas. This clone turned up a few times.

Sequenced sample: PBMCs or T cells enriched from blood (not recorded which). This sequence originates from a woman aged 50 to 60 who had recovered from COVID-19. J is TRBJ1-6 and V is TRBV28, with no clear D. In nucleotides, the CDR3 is TGTGCCAGCAGCCCCGGAGGGATCAATAATTCACCCCTCCACTTT. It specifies CASSPGGINNSPLHF. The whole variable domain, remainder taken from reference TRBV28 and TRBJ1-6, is DVKVTQSSRYLVKRTGEKVFLECVQDMDHENMFWYRQDPGLGLRLIYFSYDVKMKEKGDIPEGYSVSREKKERFSLILESASTNQTSMYLCASSPGGINNSPLHFGNGTRLTVT.